These T cell receptor beta chains were read from a single sample in a study of OX40 agonist ivuxolimab in advanced cancers. TCRdb's copy holds only in-frame clones and misses some; the assay was immunoSEQ multiplex PCR. The data show some 99,000 clones, about four fifths seen once. This material consisted of CD4+ or CD8+ T cells sorted from blood, taken in a trial of the OX40 agonist ivuxolimab. The origin of the receptors is an adult with an advanced solid tumor such as melanoma, head and neck, liver or kidney cancer. Each CDR3 is given without its conserved first and last residue.

TRBV10-3	TRBJ2-3	AISDGGGGTDTQY
TRBV27	TRBJ2-2	ASRPQGHGELF
TRBV5-6	TRBJ1-1	ASSLVLRGLSTEAF
TRBV2	TRBJ1-4	ASRLNSVFNEKLF
TRBV6-1	TRBJ2-3	ASNRGTAFADTQY
TRBV11-1	TRBJ1-6	ASSPDRNRNSPLH
TRBV4-2	TRBJ2-5	ASSQGQRHETQY
TRBV9	TRBJ2-7	ASSVDPKQGYEQY
TRBV14	TRBJ2-1	ASSPRAGTGNNEQF
TRBV4-3	TRBJ1-4	ASSQETSNRVYEKLF
TRBV29-1	TRBJ2-7	SARDGPYEQY
TRBV7-2	TRBJ2-7	ASSLDGTFPAYEQY
TRBV2	TRBJ2-7	ASRTGHSYEQY
TRBV7-2	TRBJ2-3	ASSLGGGGSTDTQY
TRBV7-2	TRBJ2-1	ASSLARRGGSNEQF
TRBV7-2	TRBJ1-5	ASSLTVANQPQH
TRBV13	TRBJ2-5	ASSLRLAGETQY
TRBV6-5	TRBJ2-7	ASSVRSVYEQY
TRBV6-5	TRBJ2-3	ASSAPEVNTQY
TRBV5-1	TRBJ2-2	ASSNEARGTGELF
TRBV28	TRBJ2-2	ASSFGSGFGELF
TRBV6-1	TRBJ2-7	ASSAGTSGTGAYEQY
TRBV2	TRBJ2-3	ASSGGTGEADTQY
TRBV18	TRBJ1-5	ASSRQGNQPQH
TRBV27	TRBJ1-1	ASSVTPIGGYTEAF
TRBV7-9	TRBJ2-3	ASSRLVSSTDTQY
TRBV29-1	TRBJ1-3	SVRLNSGNTIY
TRBV5-1	TRBJ1-6	ASSSGQPGRSPLH
TRBV27	TRBJ2-1	ATGRGYNEQF
TRBV10-3	TRBJ1-4	AISARGHDEKLF
TRBV4-2	TRBJ2-3	ASTRTSGGGSDTQY
TRBV6-1	TRBJ1-5	ASSPRTANQPQH
TRBV19	TRBJ2-3	ASSTQGDAADTQY
TRBV4-2	TRBJ2-7	ASSPARGRSEQY
TRBV5-6	TRBJ2-7	ASSPGTPGDEQY
TRBV6-1	TRBJ1-1	ASSERHNTEAF